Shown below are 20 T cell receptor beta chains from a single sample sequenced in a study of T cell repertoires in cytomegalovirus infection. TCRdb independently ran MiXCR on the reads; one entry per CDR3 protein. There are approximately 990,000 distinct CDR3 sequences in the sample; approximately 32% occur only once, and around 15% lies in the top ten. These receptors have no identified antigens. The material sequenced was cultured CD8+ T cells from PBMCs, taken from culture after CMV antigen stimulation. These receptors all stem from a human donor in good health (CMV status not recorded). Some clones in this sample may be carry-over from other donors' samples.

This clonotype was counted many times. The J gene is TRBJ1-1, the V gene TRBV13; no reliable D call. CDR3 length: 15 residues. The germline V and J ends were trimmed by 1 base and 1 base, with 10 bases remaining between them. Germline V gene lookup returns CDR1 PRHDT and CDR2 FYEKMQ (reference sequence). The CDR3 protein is CASSLADRKNTEAFF. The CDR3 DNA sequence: TGTGCCAGCAGCTTAGCCGATAGAAAGAACACTGAAGCTTTCTTT.

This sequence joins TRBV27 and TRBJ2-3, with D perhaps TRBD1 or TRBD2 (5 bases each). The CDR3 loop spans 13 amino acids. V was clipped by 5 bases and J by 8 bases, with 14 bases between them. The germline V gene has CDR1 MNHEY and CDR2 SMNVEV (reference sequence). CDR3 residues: CASSGGHEPTQYF. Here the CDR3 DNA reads TGTGCCAGCAGTGGGGGTCACGAGCCTACGCAGTATTTT.

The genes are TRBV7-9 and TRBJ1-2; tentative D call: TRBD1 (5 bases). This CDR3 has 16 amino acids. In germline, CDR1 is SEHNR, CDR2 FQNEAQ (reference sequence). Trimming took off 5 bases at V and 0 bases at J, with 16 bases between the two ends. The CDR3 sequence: CASSPGQWGPNYGYTF. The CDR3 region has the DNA TGTGCCAGCAGCCCGGGTCAATGGGGCCCTAACTATGGCTACACCTTC.

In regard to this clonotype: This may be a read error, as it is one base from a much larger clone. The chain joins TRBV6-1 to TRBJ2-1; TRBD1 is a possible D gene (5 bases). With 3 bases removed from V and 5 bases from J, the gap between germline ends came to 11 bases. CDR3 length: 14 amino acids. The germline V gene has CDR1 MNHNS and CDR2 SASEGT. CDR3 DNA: TGTGCCAGCAGTGACAGGACACTGGACAATGAGCAGTTCTTC. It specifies CASSDRTLDNEQFF.

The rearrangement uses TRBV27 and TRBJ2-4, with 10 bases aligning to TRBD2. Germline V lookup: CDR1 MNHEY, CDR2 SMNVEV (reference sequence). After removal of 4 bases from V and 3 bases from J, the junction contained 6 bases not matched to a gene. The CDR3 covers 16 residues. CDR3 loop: CASSSSGGADKNIQYF. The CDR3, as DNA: TGTGCCAGCAGTTCGAGCGGGGGGGCTGACAAAAACATTCAGTACTTC.

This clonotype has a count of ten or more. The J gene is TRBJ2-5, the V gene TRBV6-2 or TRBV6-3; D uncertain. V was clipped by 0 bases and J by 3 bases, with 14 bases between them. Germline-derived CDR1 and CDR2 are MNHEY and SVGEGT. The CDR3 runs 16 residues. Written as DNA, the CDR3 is TGTGCCAGCAGTTACTCGAAGGTTAAAGTAGAAGAGACCCAGTACTTC. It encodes CASSYSKVKVEETQYF.

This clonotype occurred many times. The CDR3 DNA is TGTGCCAGCAGTTATCAGGGGGGGACTGAAGCTTTCTTT. Protein: CASSYQGGTEAFF. This chain joins TRBV6-5 and TRBJ1-1, with 7 bases aligning to TRBD1. The CDR3 totals 13 residues. Germline CDR1 and CDR2: MNHEY and SVGAGI. V was pared by 3 bases and J by 5 bases, with 3 bases of the junction left unmatched.

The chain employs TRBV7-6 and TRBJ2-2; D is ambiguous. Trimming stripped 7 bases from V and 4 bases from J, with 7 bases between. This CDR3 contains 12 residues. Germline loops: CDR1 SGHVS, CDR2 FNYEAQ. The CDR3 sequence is CASTRTTGELFF. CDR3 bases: TGTGCCAGCACCCGGACCACCGGGGAGCTGTTTTTT.

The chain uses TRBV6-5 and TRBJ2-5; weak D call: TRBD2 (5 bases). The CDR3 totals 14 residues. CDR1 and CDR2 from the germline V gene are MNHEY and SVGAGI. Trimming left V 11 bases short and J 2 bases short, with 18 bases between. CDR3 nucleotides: TGTGCCTCCTCCTATCGGGATTTACAAGAGACCCAGTACTTC. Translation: CASSYRDLQETQYF.

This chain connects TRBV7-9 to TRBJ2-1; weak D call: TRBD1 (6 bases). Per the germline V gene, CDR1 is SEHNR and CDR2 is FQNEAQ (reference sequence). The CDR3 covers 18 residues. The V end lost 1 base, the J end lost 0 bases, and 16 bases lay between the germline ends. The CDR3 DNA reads TGTGCCAGCAGCTTAGGGGCCTACAGGGCCAGCTCCTACAATGAGCAGTTCTTC. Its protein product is CASSLGAYRASSYNEQFF.

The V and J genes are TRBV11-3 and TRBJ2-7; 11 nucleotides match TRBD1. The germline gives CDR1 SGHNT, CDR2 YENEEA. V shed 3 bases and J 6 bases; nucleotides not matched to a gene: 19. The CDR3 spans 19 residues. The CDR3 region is CASSLDGGYWDRGIFEQYF. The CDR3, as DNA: TGTGCCAGCAGCTTGGACGGGGGCTATTGGGACAGGGGGATTTTCGAGCAGTACTTC.

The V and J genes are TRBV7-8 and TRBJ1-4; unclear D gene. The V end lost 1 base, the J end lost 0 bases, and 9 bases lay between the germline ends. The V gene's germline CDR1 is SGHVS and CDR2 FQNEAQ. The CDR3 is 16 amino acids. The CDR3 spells CASSLDARATNEKLFF. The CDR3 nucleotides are TGTGCCAGCAGCTTAGATGCCAGAGCAACTAATGAAAAACTGTTTTTT.

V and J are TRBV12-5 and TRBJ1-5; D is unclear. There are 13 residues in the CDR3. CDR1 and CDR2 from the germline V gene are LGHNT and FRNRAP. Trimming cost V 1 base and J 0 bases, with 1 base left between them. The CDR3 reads CASGLGSNQPQHF. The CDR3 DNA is TGTGCTAGTGGTTTGGGTAGCAATCAGCCCCAGCATTTT.

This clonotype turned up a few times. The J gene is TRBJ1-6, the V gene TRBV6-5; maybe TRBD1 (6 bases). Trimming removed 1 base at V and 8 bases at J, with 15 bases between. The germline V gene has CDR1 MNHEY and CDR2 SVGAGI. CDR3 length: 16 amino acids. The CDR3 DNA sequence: TGTGCCAGCAGTTACTTAGGACAGACCCAAGATTCACCCCTCCACTTT. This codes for CASSYLGQTQDSPLHF.

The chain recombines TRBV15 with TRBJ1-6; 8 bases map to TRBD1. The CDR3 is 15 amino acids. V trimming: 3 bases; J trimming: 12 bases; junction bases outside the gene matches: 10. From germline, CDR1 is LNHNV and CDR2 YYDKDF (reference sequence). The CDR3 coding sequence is TGTGCCACCAGCAGCTACCGACAGGGGAAGGTACCCCTCCACTTT. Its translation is CATSSYRQGKVPLHF. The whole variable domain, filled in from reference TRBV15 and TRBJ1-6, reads DAMVIQNPRYQVTQFGKPVTLSCSQTLNHNVMYWYQQKSSQAPKLLFHYYDKDFNNEADTPDNFQSRRPNTSFCFLDIRSPGLGDTAMYLCATSSYRQGKVPLHFGNGTRLTVT.

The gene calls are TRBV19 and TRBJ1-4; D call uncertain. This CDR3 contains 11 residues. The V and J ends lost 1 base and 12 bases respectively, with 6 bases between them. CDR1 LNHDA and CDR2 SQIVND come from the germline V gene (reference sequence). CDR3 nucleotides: TGTGCCAGTAGTATAGGCTTTGAACTGTTTTTT. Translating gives CASSIGFELFF.

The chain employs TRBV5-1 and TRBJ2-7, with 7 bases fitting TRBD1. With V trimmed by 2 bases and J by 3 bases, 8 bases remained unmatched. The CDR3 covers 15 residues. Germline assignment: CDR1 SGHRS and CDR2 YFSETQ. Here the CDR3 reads CASSLARDSHYEQYF. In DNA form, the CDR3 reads TGCGCCAGCAGCTTAGCTAGGGACAGCCACTACGAGCAGTACTTC.

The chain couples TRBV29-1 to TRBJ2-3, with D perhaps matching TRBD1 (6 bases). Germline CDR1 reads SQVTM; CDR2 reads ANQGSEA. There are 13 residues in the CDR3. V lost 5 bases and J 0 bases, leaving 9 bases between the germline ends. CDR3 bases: TGCAGCGTTACCGGGACAAGCACAGATACGCAGTATTTT. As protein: CSVTGTSTDTQYF.

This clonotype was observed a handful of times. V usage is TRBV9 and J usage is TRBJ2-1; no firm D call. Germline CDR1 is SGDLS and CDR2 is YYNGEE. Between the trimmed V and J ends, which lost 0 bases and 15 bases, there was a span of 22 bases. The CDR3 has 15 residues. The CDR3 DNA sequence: TGTGCCAGCAGCGTAGAGACCACGTTCCACCTCGGTCTGTTCTTC. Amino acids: CASSVETTFHLGLFF.

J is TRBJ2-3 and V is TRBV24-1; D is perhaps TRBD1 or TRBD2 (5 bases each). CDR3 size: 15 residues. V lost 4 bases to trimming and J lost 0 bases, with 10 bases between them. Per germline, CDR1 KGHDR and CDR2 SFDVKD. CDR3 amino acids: CATSDGDLSTDTQYF. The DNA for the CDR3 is TGTGCCACCAGTGACGGGGACCTAAGCACAGATACGCAGTATTTT.